This T cell receptor (beta chain) emerged from a study of T cell responses to AZD1222 COVID-19 vaccine. As for the study in general: Analyses pooled second doses at about 4 or about 12 weeks.

Notes on the study in general: Close to half of spike-specific TCRs reportedly recognize unmutated variant regions. Spike-specific TCRs gained breadth and depth after people received two AZD1222 doses. Baseline seropositivity characterized only a handful of AZD1222 recipients.

Trimming cost V 7 bases and J 5 bases, with 13 bases left between them. The CDR3 sequence is 13 residues long. CDR1 MNHEY and CDR2 SVGAGI come from the germline V gene. Using immunoSEQ multiplex PCR, the repertoire was profiled, and TCRdb retains in-frame clones only, with some absent. Of 100,000 to 140,000 clones detected, about 90% appear once; the ten largest clones hold 22%. Concerning this clone: Its antigen remains unidentified.

The clonotype originates from an adult in good health. This sequence joins TRBV6-5 and TRBJ2-3, with D tentatively TRBD1 (6 bases). The source was peripheral blood, collected on day 0 of AZD1222 vaccination. CDR3 DNA sequence: TGTGCCAGCACGGACAGAGGGGTAGATACGCAGTATTTT. Translation: CASTDRGVDTQYF.